This T cell receptor beta chain originates from a study of blood T cell repertoires in COVID-19. Overall study: Samples of COVID-19 (acute and convalescent) were obtained from the United States, Italy and Spain.

The data were produced by immunoSEQ multiplex PCR, yet TCRdb's version contains in-frame clones alone and is incomplete. This table holds about 270,000 clones, roughly 80% found once. The J segment lost 5 bases and the V segment lost 4 bases, leaving 5 bases of the junction unmatched. From germline, CDR1 is SGHRS and CDR2 YFSETQ. This CDR3 contains 14 residues. This TCR came from a human donor with COVID-19, enrolled during active disease. The donor label of this sample is uncertain. This chain connects TRBV5-1 to TRBJ1-2; TRBD1 matches at 10 bases. What was sequenced was peripheral blood. The chain's CDR3 is CASSLGTGDYGYTF. CDR3 bases: TGCGCCAGCAGCCTAGGGACAGGGGATTATGGCTACACCTTC.